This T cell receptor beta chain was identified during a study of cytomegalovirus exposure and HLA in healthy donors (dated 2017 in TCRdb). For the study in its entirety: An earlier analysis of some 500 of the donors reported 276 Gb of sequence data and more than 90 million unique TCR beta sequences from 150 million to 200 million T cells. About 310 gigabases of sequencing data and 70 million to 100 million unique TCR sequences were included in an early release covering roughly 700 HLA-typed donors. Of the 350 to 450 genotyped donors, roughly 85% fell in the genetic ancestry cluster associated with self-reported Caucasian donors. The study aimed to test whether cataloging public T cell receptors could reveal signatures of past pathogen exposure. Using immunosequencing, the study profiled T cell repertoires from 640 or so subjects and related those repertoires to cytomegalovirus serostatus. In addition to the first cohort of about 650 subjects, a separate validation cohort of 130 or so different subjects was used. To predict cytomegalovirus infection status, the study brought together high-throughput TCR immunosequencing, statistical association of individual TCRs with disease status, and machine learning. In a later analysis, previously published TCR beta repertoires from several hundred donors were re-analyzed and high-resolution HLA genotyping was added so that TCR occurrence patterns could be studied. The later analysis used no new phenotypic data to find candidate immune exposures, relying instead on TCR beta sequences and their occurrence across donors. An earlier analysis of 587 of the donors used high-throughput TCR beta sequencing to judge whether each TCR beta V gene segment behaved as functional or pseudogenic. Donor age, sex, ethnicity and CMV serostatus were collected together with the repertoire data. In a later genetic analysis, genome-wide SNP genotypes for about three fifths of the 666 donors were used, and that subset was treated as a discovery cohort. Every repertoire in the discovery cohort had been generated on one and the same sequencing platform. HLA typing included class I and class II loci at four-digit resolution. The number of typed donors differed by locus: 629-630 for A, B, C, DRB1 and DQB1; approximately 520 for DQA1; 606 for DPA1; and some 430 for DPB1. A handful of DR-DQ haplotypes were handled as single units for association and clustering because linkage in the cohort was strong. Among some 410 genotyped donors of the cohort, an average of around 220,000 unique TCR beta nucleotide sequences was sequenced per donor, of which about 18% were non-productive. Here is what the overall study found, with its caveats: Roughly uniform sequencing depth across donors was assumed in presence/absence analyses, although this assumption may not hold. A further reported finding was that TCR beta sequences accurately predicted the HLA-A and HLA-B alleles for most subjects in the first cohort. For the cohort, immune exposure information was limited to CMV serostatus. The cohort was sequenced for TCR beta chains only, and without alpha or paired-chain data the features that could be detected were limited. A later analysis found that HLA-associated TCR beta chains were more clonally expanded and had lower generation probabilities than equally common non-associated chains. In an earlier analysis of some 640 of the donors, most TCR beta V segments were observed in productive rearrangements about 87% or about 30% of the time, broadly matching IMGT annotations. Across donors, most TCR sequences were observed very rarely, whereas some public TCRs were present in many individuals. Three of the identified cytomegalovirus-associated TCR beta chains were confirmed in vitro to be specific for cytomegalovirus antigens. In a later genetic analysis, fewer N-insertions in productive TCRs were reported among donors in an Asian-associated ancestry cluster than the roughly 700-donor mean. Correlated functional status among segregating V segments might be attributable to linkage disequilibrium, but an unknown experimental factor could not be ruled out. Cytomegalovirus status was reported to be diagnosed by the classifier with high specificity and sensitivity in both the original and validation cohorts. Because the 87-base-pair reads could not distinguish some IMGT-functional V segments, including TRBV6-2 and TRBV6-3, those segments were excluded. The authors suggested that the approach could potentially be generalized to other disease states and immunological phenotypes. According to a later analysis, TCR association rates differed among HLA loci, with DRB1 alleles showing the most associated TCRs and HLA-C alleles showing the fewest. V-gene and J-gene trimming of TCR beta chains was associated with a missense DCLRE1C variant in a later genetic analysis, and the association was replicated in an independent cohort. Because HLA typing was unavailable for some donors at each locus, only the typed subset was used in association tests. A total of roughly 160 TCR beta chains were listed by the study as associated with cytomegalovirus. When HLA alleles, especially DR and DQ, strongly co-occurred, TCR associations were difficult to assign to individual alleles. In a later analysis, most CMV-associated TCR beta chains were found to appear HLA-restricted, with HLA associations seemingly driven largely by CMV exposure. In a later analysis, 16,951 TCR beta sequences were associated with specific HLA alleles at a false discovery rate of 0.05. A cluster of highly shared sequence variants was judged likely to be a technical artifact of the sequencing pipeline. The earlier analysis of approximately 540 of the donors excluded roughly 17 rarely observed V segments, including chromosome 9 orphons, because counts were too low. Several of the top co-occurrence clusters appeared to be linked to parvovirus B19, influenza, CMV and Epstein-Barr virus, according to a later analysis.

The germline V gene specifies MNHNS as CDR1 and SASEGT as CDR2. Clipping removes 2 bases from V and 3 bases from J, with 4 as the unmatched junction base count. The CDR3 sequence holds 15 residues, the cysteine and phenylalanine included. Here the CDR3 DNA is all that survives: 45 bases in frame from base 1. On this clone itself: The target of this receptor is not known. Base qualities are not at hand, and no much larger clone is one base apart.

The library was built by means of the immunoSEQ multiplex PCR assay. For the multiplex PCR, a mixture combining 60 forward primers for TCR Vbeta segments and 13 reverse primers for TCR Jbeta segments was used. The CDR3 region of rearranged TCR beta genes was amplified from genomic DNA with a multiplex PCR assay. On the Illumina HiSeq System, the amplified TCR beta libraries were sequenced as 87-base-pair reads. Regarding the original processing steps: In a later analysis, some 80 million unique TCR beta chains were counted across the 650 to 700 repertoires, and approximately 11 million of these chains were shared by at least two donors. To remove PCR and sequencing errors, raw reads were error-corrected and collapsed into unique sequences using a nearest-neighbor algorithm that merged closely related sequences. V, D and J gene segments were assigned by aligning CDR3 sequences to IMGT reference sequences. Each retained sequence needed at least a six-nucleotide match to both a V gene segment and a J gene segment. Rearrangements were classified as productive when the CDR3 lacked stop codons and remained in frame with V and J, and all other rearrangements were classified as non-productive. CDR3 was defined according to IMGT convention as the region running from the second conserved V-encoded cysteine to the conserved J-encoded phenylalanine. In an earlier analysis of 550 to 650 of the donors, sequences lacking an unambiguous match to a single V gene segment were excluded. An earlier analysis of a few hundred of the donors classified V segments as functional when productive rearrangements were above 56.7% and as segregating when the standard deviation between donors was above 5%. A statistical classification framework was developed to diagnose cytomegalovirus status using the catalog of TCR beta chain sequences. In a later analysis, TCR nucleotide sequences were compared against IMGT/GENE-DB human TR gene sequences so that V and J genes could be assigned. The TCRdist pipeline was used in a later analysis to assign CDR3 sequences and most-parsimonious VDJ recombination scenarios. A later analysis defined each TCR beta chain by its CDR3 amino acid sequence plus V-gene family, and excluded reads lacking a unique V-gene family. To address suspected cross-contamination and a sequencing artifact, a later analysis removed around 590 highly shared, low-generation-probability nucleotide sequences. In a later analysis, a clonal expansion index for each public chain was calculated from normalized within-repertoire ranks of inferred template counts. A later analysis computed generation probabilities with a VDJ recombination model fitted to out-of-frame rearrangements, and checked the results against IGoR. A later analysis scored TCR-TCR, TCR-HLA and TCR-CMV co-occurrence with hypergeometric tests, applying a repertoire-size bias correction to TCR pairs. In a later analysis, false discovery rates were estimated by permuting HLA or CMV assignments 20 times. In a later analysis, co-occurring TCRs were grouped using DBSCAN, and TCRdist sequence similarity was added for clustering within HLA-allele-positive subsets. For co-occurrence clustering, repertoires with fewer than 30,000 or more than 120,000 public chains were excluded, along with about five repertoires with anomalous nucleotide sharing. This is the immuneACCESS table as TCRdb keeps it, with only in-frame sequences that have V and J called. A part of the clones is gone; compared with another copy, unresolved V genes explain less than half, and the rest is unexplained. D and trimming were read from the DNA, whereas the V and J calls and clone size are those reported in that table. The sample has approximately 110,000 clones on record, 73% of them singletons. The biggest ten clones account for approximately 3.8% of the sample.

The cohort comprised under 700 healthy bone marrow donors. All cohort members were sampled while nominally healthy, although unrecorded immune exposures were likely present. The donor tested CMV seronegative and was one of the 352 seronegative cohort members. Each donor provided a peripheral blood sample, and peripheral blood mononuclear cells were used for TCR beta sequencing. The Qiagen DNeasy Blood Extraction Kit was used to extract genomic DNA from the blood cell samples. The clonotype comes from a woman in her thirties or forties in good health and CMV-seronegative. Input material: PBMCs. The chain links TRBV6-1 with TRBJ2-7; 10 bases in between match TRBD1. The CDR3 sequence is CASSEPGQGHYEQYF. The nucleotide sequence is TGTGCCAGCAGTGAACCGGGACAGGGGCACTACGAGCAGTACTTC.